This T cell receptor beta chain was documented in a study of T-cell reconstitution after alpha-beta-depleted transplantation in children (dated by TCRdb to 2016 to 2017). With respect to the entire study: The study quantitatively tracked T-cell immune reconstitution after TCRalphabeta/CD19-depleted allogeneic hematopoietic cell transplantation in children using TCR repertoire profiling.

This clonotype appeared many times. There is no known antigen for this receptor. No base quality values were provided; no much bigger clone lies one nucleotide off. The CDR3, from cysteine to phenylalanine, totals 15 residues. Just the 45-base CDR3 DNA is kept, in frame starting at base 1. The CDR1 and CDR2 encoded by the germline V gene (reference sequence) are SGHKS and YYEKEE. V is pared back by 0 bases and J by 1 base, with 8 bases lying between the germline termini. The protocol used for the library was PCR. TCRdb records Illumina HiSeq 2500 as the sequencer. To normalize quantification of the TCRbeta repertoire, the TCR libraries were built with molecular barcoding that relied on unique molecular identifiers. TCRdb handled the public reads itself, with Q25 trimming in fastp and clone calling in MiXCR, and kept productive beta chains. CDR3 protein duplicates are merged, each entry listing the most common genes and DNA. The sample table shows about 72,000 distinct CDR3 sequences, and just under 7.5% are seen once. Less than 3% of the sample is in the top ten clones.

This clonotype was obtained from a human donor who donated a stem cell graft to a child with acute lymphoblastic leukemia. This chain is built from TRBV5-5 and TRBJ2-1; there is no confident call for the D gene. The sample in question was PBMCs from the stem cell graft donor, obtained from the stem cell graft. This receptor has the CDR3 CASSLGPVSYNEQFF. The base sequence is TGTGCCAGCAGCTTGGGTCCAGTGTCCTACAATGAGCAGTTCTTC.